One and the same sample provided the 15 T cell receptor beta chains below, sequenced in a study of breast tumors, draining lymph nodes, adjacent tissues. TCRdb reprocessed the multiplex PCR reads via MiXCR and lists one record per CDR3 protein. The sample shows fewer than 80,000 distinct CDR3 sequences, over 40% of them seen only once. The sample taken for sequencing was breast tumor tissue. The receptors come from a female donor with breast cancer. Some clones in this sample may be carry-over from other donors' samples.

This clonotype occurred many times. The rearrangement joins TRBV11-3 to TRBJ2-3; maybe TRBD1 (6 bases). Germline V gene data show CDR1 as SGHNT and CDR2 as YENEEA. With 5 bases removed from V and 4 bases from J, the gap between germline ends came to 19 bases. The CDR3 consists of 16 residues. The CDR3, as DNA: TGTGCCAGCAGCCGGAATCCAACAGGGAATGCAGATACGCAGTATTTT. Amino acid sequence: CASSRNPTGNADTQYF.

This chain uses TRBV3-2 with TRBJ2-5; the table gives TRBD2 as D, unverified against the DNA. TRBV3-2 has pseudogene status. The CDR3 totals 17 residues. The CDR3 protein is CASSPGTSGGGQETQYF. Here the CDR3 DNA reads TGTGCCAGCAGCCCCGGGACTAGCGGGGGGGGCCAAGAGACCCAGTACTTC.

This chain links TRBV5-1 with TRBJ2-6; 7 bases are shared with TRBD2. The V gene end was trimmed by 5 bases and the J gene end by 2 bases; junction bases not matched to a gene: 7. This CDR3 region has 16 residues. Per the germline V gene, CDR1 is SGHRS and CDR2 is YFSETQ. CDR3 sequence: CASRDWGGAGANVLTF. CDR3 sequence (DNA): TGCGCCAGCAGAGACTGGGGGGGAGCTGGGGCCAACGTCCTGACTTTC.

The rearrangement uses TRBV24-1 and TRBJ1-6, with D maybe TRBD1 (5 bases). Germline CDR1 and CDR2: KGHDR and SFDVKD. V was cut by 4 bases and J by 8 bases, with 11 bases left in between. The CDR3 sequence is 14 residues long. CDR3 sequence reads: CATSDSGPHSPLHF. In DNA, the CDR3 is TGTGCCACCAGTGACTCGGGACCCCATTCACCCCTCCACTTT.

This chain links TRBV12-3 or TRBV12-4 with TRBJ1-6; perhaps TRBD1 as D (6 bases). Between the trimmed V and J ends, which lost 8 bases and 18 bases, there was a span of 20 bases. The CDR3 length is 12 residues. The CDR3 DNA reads TGTGCCAGCGCCCAAGGAGGGGGAAGGTCCCACTTT. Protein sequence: CASAQGGGRSHF.

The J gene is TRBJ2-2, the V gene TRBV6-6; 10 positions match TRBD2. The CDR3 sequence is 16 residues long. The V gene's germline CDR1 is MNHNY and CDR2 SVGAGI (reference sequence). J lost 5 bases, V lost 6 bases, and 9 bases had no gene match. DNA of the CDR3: TGTGCCAGCAGAGCGTCTAGCGGGAGTCGAACCGGGGAGCTGTTTTTT. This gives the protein CASRASSGSRTGELFF.

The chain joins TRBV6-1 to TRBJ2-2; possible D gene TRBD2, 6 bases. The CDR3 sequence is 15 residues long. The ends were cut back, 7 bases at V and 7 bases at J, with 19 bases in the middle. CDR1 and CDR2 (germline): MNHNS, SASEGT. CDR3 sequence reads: CASTLSGGGGGELFF. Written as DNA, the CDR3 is TGTGCCAGCACCCTTTCCGGGGGAGGCGGCGGGGAGCTGTTTTTT.

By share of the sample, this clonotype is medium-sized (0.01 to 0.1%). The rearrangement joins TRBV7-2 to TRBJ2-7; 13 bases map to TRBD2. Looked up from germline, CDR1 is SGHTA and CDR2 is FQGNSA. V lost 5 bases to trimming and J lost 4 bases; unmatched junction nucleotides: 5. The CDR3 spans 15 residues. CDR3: CASSGLAGVSYEQYF. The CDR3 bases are TGTGCCAGCAGCGGACTAGCGGGGGTTTCGTACGAGCAGTACTTC.

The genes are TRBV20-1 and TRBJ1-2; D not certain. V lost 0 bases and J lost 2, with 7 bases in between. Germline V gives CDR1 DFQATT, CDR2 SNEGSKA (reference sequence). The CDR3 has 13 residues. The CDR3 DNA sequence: TGCAGTGCTAGAGAGGCGGGAAACTATGGCTACACCTTC. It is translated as CSAREAGNYGYTF.

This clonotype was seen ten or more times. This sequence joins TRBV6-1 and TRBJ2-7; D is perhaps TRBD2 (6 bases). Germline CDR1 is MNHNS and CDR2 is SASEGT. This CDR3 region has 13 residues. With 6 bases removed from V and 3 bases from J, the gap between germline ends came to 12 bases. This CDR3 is CASSQRRGYEQYF. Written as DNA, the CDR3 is TGTGCCAGCAGCCAGAGGCGGGGCTACGAGCAGTACTTC.

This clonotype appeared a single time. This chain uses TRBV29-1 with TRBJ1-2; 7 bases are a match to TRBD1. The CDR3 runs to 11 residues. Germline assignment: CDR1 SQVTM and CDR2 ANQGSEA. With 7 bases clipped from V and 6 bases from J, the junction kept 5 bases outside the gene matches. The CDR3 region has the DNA TGCAGCGCAGTTGGACAGGATGGCTACACCTTC. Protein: CSAVGQDGYTF.

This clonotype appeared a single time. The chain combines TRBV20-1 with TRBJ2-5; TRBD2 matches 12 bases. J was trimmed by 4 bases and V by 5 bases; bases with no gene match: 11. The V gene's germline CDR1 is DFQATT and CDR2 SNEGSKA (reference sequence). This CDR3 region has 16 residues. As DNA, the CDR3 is TGCAGTGCTTCCCACCCCATACTAGCGGGAGGAGAGACCCAGTACTTC. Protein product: CSASHPILAGGETQYF.

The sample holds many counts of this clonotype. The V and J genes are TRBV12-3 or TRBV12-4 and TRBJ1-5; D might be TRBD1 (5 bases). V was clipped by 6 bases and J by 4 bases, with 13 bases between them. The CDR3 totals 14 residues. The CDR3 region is CASSRDGKNQPQHF. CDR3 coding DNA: TGTGCCAGCAGCCGGGACGGGAAAAATCAGCCCCAGCATTTT.

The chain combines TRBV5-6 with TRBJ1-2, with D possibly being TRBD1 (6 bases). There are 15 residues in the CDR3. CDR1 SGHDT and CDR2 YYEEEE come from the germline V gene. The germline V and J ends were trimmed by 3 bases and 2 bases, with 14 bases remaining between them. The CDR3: CASSSRGTANYGYTF. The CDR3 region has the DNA TGTGCCAGCAGCTCGAGGGGGACGGCAAACTATGGCTACACCTTC.

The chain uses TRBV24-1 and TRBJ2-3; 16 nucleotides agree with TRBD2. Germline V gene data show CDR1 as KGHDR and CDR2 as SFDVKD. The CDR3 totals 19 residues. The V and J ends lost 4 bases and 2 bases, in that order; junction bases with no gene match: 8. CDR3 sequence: CATSEPGLAGGRATDTQYF. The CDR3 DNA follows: TGTGCCACCAGTGAGCCGGGACTAGCGGGGGGGCGCGCCACAGATACGCAGTATTTT.